The 14 T cell receptor beta chains presented below share a single source sample, sequenced in a study of glioma-infiltrating T cells. TCR alpha and beta CDR3 regions were amplified from RNA using iRepertoire nested multiplex PCR. One entry per CDR3 protein, called by TCRdb with MiXCR from the multiplex PCR reads. Of some 190,000 distinct CDR3 sequences listed, more than 30% are singletons. The sequenced material came from glioma tissue, nonneoplastic brain tissue, or PBMCs (not recorded which). These TCRs come from a human donor with low-grade glioma or glioblastoma, undergoing nonglioma brain surgery, or in good health (not recorded which).

This clonotype was detected a few times. CDR3 residues: CASSRDGDTDGYTF. CDR3 DNA sequence: TGTGCCAGCTCACGGGACGGCGATACGGACGGCTACACCTTC. This chain connects TRBV18 to TRBJ1-2; a weak D match, TRBD1 (5 bases). The CDR3 covers 14 residues. V lost 4 bases and J lost 8, with 17 bases in between. Looked up from germline, CDR1 is KGHSH and CDR2 is LQKENI.

For this clonotype: With a much larger clone just one base away, this may be a read error. The rearrangement links TRBV6-2 or TRBV6-3 to TRBJ2-1; D not certain. This CDR3 is 11 amino acids long. The germline V gene has CDR1 MNHEY and CDR2 SVGEGT. The CDR3 protein is CASGDSIEKFF. The CDR3 nucleotides read TGTGCCAGCGGAGATAGTATTGAGAAGTTCTTC.

V and J are TRBV6-1 and TRBJ2-7, with D perhaps TRBD1 (7 bases). In germline, CDR1 is MNHNS, CDR2 SASEGT. The V end was cut by 7 bases, the J end by 7 bases, with 20 bases between. The CDR3 is 14 amino acids. The CDR3 loop reads CASISRGRGEEQYF. DNA for the CDR3: TGTGCCAGCATCTCCCGGGGCAGGGGGGAAGAGCAGTACTTC.

Comment on this clonotype: A read error may be the cause here, since a much bigger clone is one base away. V gene TRBV7-2 combines with J gene TRBJ2-2; D gene ambiguous. The V end lost 10 bases, the J end lost 5 bases, and 14 bases lay between the germline ends. This CDR3 contains 13 residues. Per the germline V gene, CDR1 is SGHTA and CDR2 is FQGNSA. DNA of the CDR3: TGTGCCACCACCGTGTGGGGAACCGGGGAGCTGTTTTTT. Translated: CATTVWGTGELFF.

The table lists this clonotype with many counts. The chain joins TRBV6-2 or TRBV6-3 to TRBJ2-7, with D perhaps TRBD2 (5 bases). Germline V gene sequence: CDR1 MNHEY, CDR2 SVGEGT. The V end was cut by 6 bases, the J end by 3 bases, with 12 bases between. The CDR3 extends over 13 amino acids. The DNA of the CDR3 is TGTGCCAGCAGGTACACGGGGTTCTACGAGCAGTACTTC. Translating gives CASRYTGFYEQYF.

The rearrangement uses TRBV18 and TRBJ2-5; D ambiguous. CDR3 length: 15 amino acids. Trimming removed 2 bases at V and 5 bases at J, with 15 bases between. Germline lookup yields CDR1 KGHSH and CDR2 LQKENI. As DNA, the CDR3 is TGTGCCAGCTCACCAACAGTCTTCATGGGGGAGACCCAGTACTTC. It is translated as CASSPTVFMGETQYF.

CDR3 nucleotides: TGTGCCAGCAGCTACGGACAGGGACCCACAGATACGCAGTATTTT. Its protein is CASSYGQGPTDTQYF. V and J are TRBV12-3 or TRBV12-4 and TRBJ2-3, with 8 nucleotides matching TRBD1. V gave up 6 bases and J gave up 2 bases; unmatched junction bases: 7. The CDR3 totals 15 residues.

The genes are TRBV5-1 and TRBJ1-6; D unresolved. This CDR3 region has 13 residues. Germline CDR1 and CDR2: SGHRS and YFSETQ. V gave up 7 bases and J gave up 10 bases, with 15 bases separating them. The CDR3 DNA follows: TGCGCCAGCTCCATTGGGCCCGGCTCACCCCTCCACTTT. Its protein product is CASSIGPGSPLHF.

This clonotype has ten or more counts. The chain is built from TRBV19 and TRBJ2-2; D is perhaps TRBD2 (5 bases). This CDR3 contains 16 residues. Germline V CDR1 and CDR2: LNHDA, SQIVND (reference sequence). V lost 3 bases and J lost 4, with 15 bases in between. The DNA for the CDR3 is TGTGCCAGTAGTATGTCGGCTAGCTATGGCACCGGGGAGCTGTTTTTT. It yields the protein CASSMSASYGTGELFF. Based on the CDR3 plus reference TRBV19 and TRBJ2-2, the full variable domain is DGGITQSPKYLFRKEGQNVTLSCEQNLNHDAMYWYRQDPGQGLRLIYYSQIVNDFQKGDIAEGYSVSREKKESFPLTVTSAQKNPTAFYLCASSMSASYGTGELFFGEGSRLTVL.

The sample holds many counts of this clonotype. This chain uses TRBV6-1 with TRBJ2-7; 13 bases fit TRBD2. Germline V gene lookup returns CDR1 MNHNS and CDR2 SASEGT. The CDR3 is 15 residues long. J lost 5 bases, V lost 5 bases, and 6 bases had no gene match. The CDR3 bases are TGTGCCAGCAGTTCGGGACTAGCGGGAAACCACGAGCAGTACTTC. It codes for CASSSGLAGNHEQYF.

This chain joins TRBV29-1 and TRBJ2-5; 10 bases line up with TRBD2. Germline loops: CDR1 SQVTM, CDR2 ANQGSEA. The J segment lost 7 bases and the V segment lost 6 bases, leaving 5 bases of the junction unmatched. The CDR3 is 12 residues long. The CDR3 region has the DNA TGCAGCGTACCTAGCGGGAGTGTGACCCAGTACTTC. This codes for CSVPSGSVTQYF.

This clonotype was detected many times. The rearrangement links TRBV28 to TRBJ1-1, with a possible D match to TRBD1 (6 bases). V dropped 5 bases and J dropped 6 bases, with 10 bases sitting between them. CDR3 length equals 12 residues. Per germline, CDR1 MDHEN and CDR2 SYDVKM. CDR3 region: CASSPDRPEAFF. In DNA, the CDR3 is TGTGCCAGCAGTCCAGACAGGCCTGAAGCTTTCTTT.

This clonotype was found many times. The chain uses TRBV20-1 and TRBJ2-1, with 7 bases matching TRBD1. Unmatched junction bases numbered 12, after V lost 6 bases and J lost 4 bases. CDR3 length: 15 amino acids. CDR1 and CDR2 from the germline V gene are DFQATT and SNEGSKA (reference sequence). The CDR3 is CSARISTGVYNEQFF. CDR3 in DNA: TGCAGTGCCAGAATATCAACAGGGGTGTACAATGAGCAGTTCTTC.

The rearrangement links TRBV4-3 to TRBJ1-5; perhaps TRBD1 as D (5 bases). The CDR3 is made up of 15 amino acids. CDR1 is LGHNA and CDR2 is YSLEER in the germline V gene. V was cut by 1 base and J by 3 bases, with 10 bases left in between. CDR3 DNA: TGCGCCAGCAGCCAAGGGGGGGGGAACAATCAGCCCCAGCATTTT. It yields the protein CASSQGGGNNQPQHF.